The 29 T cell receptor beta chains listed next were all sequenced from one sample in a study of blood T cell repertoires in COVID-19. Assay: immunoSEQ multiplex PCR; the TCRdb copy retains only in-frame clones and omits some. Here the sample spans about 28,000 clones, more than 75% being singletons. The sample consisted of peripheral blood. The receptors originated from a human donor in a cohort sampled during active COVID-19.

The V gene is TRBV11-3, the J gene TRBJ2-7; D is undetermined. V was trimmed by 1 base and J by 5 bases, leaving 9 bases between them. Germline CDR1 and CDR2: SGHNT and YENEEA. CDR3 length equals 13 residues. The CDR3: CASSLGAIDEQYF. The CDR3 DNA reads TGTGCCAGCAGCTTAGGGGCAATCGACGAGCAGTACTTC.

This clone was found a few times. Other DNA sequences in the sample encode the same CDR3. CDR3 protein: CASGDRDPYEQYF. The DNA for the CDR3 is TGTGCCAGTGGGGACAGGGACCCCTACGAGCAGTACTTC. The chain is built from TRBV27 and TRBJ2-7; 9 bases map to TRBD1. The V gene end was trimmed by 9 bases and the J gene end by 2 bases; junction bases not matched to a gene: 5. The CDR3 length is 13 residues. The germline V gene has CDR1 MNHEY and CDR2 SMNVEV (reference sequence).

The V and J genes are TRBV11-2 and TRBJ2-5, with D possibly TRBD2 on 6 matching bases. Germline assignment: CDR1 SGHAT and CDR2 FQNNGV. The CDR3 covers 14 residues. V lost 1 base to trimming and J lost 5 bases, with 11 bases between them. The CDR3 loop reads CASSLVWGDETQYF. CDR3 in DNA: TGTGCCAGCAGCTTAGTTTGGGGGGATGAGACCCAGTACTTC.

The DNA of the CDR3 is TGTGCCAGCAGTTTATGGGGGGGACCGCTCAATGAGCAGTTCTTC. Translated: CASSLWGGPLNEQFF. The rearrangement links TRBV2 to TRBJ2-1; 7 bases line up with TRBD2. CDR1 and CDR2 from the germline V gene are SNHLY and FYNNEI. CDR3 length: 15 residues. Unmatched junction bases numbered 10, after V lost 5 bases and J lost 6 bases.

The chain recombines TRBV4-1 with TRBJ2-1, with TRBD1 identical over 8 bases. The CDR3 sequence is 13 residues long. Per the germline V gene, CDR1 is MGHRA and CDR2 is YSYEKL. The ends lost 4 bases at V and 15 bases at J; junction bases unmatched: 11. The CDR3 DNA is TGCGCCAGCAGCCCCCCCTTAACAGGGGGATTGTTCTTC. It is translated as CASSPPLTGGLFF.

V is TRBV24-1 and J is TRBJ2-7; D might be TRBD1 (6 bases). Germline CDR1 reads KGHDR; CDR2 reads SFDVKD. The CDR3 length is 13 residues. V was trimmed by 5 bases and J by 3 bases, leaving 10 bases between them. For the CDR3, the DNA is TGTGCCACCAGTGCGACAGGTTTCTACGAGCAGTACTTC. Encoded protein: CATSATGFYEQYF.

The gene calls are TRBV2 and TRBJ2-7; TRBD2 is a possible D gene (6 bases). The V gene's germline CDR1 is SNHLY and CDR2 FYNNEI. V was shortened by 4 bases and J by 0 bases, with 10 bases between the two germline ends. There are 14 residues in the CDR3. This chain's CDR3 is CASSGLASSYEQYF. The CDR3 DNA sequence: TGTGCCAGCAGTGGTCTAGCGAGCTCCTACGAGCAGTACTTC. Using reference TRBV2 and TRBJ2-7 for the parts outside the CDR3, the full variable domain is EPEVTQTPSHQVTQMGQEVILRCVPISNHLYFYWYRQILGQKVEFLVSFYNNEISEKSEIFDDQFSVERPDGSNFTLKIRSTKLEDSAMYFCASSGLASSYEQYFGPGTRLTVT.

With regard to this clone: Other DNA sequences from this sample encode an identical CDR3 as well. This chain uses TRBV12-3 or TRBV12-4 with TRBJ2-1; the D gene is possibly TRBD2 (5 bases). Trimming cost V 6 bases and J 6 bases, with 9 bases left between them. The CDR3 loop spans 12 amino acids. CDR3 amino acids: CASSPTSNEQFF. CDR3 nucleotide sequence: TGTGCCAGCAGCCCCACTAGCAATGAGCAGTTCTTC.

V gene TRBV6-5 combines with J gene TRBJ2-2, with 8 bases matching TRBD2. The length of the CDR3 is 15 residues. Losses at the gene ends were 7 bases for V and 6 bases for J; bases not matched to a gene: 10. Germline CDR1 MNHEY, CDR2 SVGAGI. In DNA, the CDR3 is TGTGCCAGCACAAGGGGACTAGACAACGCCGGGGAGCTGTTTTTT. As protein: CASTRGLDNAGELFF.

The rearrangement links TRBV27 to TRBJ2-3; D is perhaps TRBD2 (6 bases). Trimming took 5 bases from V and 3 from J, leaving 12 bases between them. Germline CDR1 and CDR2: MNHEY and SMNVEV (reference sequence). CDR3 length equals 14 residues. CDR3 sequence (DNA): TGTGCCAGCAGTCGCCGGGACTTAACAGATACGCAGTATTTT. Its translation is CASSRRDLTDTQYF.

The rearrangement links TRBV27 to TRBJ1-2; 12 bases are shared with TRBD1. The CDR3 loop spans 14 amino acids. Losses at the gene ends were 5 bases for V and 7 bases for J; bases not matched to a gene: 5. Germline V gene sequence: CDR1 MNHEY, CDR2 SMNVEV (reference sequence). The CDR3 loop is CASSLGQGAGGYTF. Written as DNA, the CDR3 is TGTGCCAGCAGTCTGGGACAGGGGGCGGGTGGCTACACCTTC.

The chain is built from TRBV6-6 and TRBJ2-2; 8 bases agree with TRBD2. The CDR3 totals 15 residues. Germline CDR1 is MNHNY and CDR2 is SVGAGI (reference sequence). V was pared by 5 bases and J by 0 bases, with 2 bases of the junction left unmatched. The CDR3 DNA sequence: TGTGCCAGCAGTGGACTAGCAGCGAACACCGGGGAGCTGTTTTTT. This sequence encodes CASSGLAANTGELFF.

The chain employs TRBV7-9 and TRBJ2-5, with no clear D. Trimming shortened V by 0 bases and J by 1 base, and 9 bases separated the two germline ends. Germline values: CDR1 SEHNR, CDR2 FQNEAQ (reference sequence). The CDR3 runs to 15 residues. DNA for the CDR3: TGTGCCAGCAGCTTAGCGGCGACGGGCCAAGAGACCCAGTACTTC. It translates to CASSLAATGQETQYF.

This clone was detected only a few times. The rearrangement links TRBV4-2 to TRBJ2-3, with a possible D match to TRBD2 (7 bases). The CDR3 length is 15 residues. The germline V gene encodes CDR1 LGHNA and CDR2 YNFKEQ. V lost 3 bases, J lost 4 bases, and 14 bases lay in between. The CDR3 DNA follows: TGTGCCAGCAGCCAGGGAGGGGGAGAGGCAGATACGCAGTATTTT. Its protein is CASSQGGGEADTQYF.

V gene TRBV19 combines with J gene TRBJ1-5; possible D gene TRBD1, 6 bases. Germline CDR1 LNHDA, CDR2 SQIVND (reference sequence). V was pared by 2 bases and J by 4 bases, with 12 bases between. The CDR3 consists of 15 residues. The CDR3 bases are TGTGCCAGTAGTATAAAGGACAGCTTGAATCAGCCCCAGCATTTT. It yields the protein CASSIKDSLNQPQHF.

The V and J genes are TRBV18 and TRBJ2-1; D gene unclear. From germline, CDR1 is KGHSH and CDR2 LQKENI. CDR3 length equals 11 residues. V was cut by 3 bases and J by 9 bases, with 6 bases left in between. CDR3 nucleotide sequence: TGTGCCAGCTCACCGGTGAGTGAGCAGTTCTTC. Encoded protein: CASSPVSEQFF.

In its sample, this clone was seen a few times. J is TRBJ1-2 and V is TRBV19; possibly TRBD1 for D (6 bases). CDR3 length equals 13 residues. The V end lost 5 bases, the J end lost 6 bases, and 13 bases lay between the germline ends. Germline loops: CDR1 LNHDA, CDR2 SQIVND (reference sequence). The CDR3 spells CASSFQGWDGYTF. CDR3 nucleotides: TGTGCCAGTAGTTTTCAGGGGTGGGATGGCTACACCTTC.

The chain joins TRBV7-9 to TRBJ2-5, with 7 bases identical to TRBD2. Germline lookup yields CDR1 SEHNR and CDR2 FQNEAQ (reference sequence). V was pared by 4 bases and J by 1 base, with 6 bases of the junction left unmatched. This CDR3 has 15 residues. This CDR3 is CASSSPGGSQETQYF. The CDR3 DNA is TGTGCCAGCAGCTCCCCGGGGGGTAGCCAAGAGACCCAGTACTTC. Complete variable domain (other parts from reference TRBV7-9 and TRBJ2-5): DTGVSQNPRHKITKRGQNVTFRCDPISEHNRLYWYRQTLGQGPEFLTYFQNEAQLEKSRLLSDRFSAERPKGSFSTLEIQRTEQGDSAMYLCASSSPGGSQETQYFGPGTRLLVL.

The chain uses TRBV13 and TRBJ2-3, with D perhaps matching TRBD2 (6 bases). The CDR3 spans 16 residues. Trimming took off 5 bases at V and 2 bases at J, with 17 bases between the two ends. In germline, CDR1 is PRHDT, CDR2 FYEKMQ (reference sequence). CDR3 sequence reads: CASSPPAGRTTDTQYF. CDR3 nucleotides: TGTGCCAGCAGCCCCCCGGCGGGGAGAACCACAGATACGCAGTATTTT.

DNA of the CDR3: TGTGCCAGCAGCCCTAGGGACTTCGAAGCTTTCTTT. Translated: CASSPRDFEAFF. V and J are TRBV6-2 or TRBV6-3 and TRBJ1-1, with TRBD1 as a possible D gene (5 bases). This CDR3 is 12 amino acids long. The ends were cut back, 6 bases at V and 8 bases at J, with 13 bases in the middle. The V gene's germline CDR1 is MNHEY and CDR2 SVGEGT.

V is TRBV3-1 (or the pseudogene TRBV3-2) and J is TRBJ2-3; 8 bases fit TRBD1. V lost 0 bases to trimming and J lost 4 bases; unmatched junction nucleotides: 3. CDR3 length: 15 amino acids. The germline CDR1 and CDR2 sequences are LGHDT and YNNKEL (reference sequence). CDR3 amino acids: CASSQDRGRADTQYF. The DNA of the CDR3 is TGTGCCAGCAGCCAAGACAGGGGGCGGGCAGATACGCAGTATTTT.

The chain recombines TRBV5-4 with TRBJ2-1; the match to TRBD2 covers 9 bases. The CDR3 is 16 amino acids. The ends lost 3 bases at V and 3 bases at J; junction bases unmatched: 7. Germline CDR1 is SGHNT and CDR2 is YYREEE (reference sequence). CDR3 residues: CASSSRDSGGYNEQFF. In nucleotides, the CDR3 is TGTGCCAGCAGCTCCCGTGATAGCGGGGGCTACAATGAGCAGTTCTTC.

V is TRBV28 and J is TRBJ1-2; no clear D gene. V was pared by 5 bases and J by 3 bases, with 19 bases between. Per germline, CDR1 MDHEN and CDR2 SYDVKM. The CDR3 runs 16 residues. The CDR3: CASSPVGSGTDYGYTF. CDR3 sequence (DNA): TGTGCCAGCAGTCCAGTAGGTTCGGGAACGGACTATGGCTACACCTTC.

The genes are TRBV3-1 (or the pseudogene TRBV3-2) and TRBJ2-1; 7 bases fit TRBD2. This CDR3 contains 16 residues. V gave up 4 bases and J gave up 7 bases; unmatched junction bases: 13. Germline V gene sequence: CDR1 LGHDT, CDR2 YNNKEL (reference sequence). CDR3 protein: CASSLRVGGTENEQFF. The CDR3 coding sequence is TGTGCCAGCAGCCTCCGAGTGGGGGGGACGGAGAATGAGCAGTTCTTC.

The chain employs TRBV11-3 and TRBJ2-7; 8 bases match TRBD1. The V gene's germline CDR1 is SGHNT and CDR2 YENEEA. The CDR3 covers 14 residues. V lost 3 bases, J lost 6 bases, and 7 bases stayed unmatched. The DNA for the CDR3 is TGTGCCAGCAGCTTCGGGACAGGTTGGAGCGAGCAGTACTTC. It translates to CASSFGTGWSEQYF.

This chain links TRBV5-1 with TRBJ2-1, with 7 bases that match TRBD1. The CDR3 extends over 12 amino acids. J gave up 12 bases and V 4 bases, and 7 bases lay outside the gene matches. Germline V gene sequence: CDR1 SGHRS, CDR2 YFSETQ. The DNA of the CDR3 is TGCGCCAGCAGCCTGGACAGGCTAGTGCAGTTCTTC. Protein product: CASSLDRLVQFF.

V gene TRBV9 combines with J gene TRBJ1-5; weak D call: TRBD1 (5 bases). The CDR3 is 14 residues long. Trimming stripped 6 bases from V and 2 bases from J, with 12 bases between. Looked up from germline, CDR1 is SGDLS and CDR2 is YYNGEE. CDR3 bases: TGTGCCAGCAACACGGGGGGAGGCAATCAGCCCCAGCATTTT. Its protein is CASNTGGGNQPQHF.

The chain joins TRBV3-1 (or the pseudogene TRBV3-2) to TRBJ1-2; no definite D call. CDR3 size: 17 residues. Germline V lookup: CDR1 LGHDT, CDR2 YNNKEL (reference sequence). V was shortened by 2 bases and J by 1 base, with 17 bases between the two germline ends. This CDR3 is CASSQRSPGQINYGYTF. Written as DNA, the CDR3 is TGTGCCAGCAGCCAAAGATCGCCTGGGCAGATTAACTATGGCTACACCTTC.

The chain uses TRBV6-5 and TRBJ2-6; 10 positions agree with TRBD2. V shed 4 bases, J shed 7 bases, and the junction held 4 bases outside the gene matches. Germline V gene lookup returns CDR1 MNHEY and CDR2 SVGAGI. The CDR3 covers 15 residues. CDR3 nucleotide sequence: TGTGCCAGCAGTTTCGGACTAGCGGAAGCCAACGTCCTGACTTTC. Its translation is CASSFGLAEANVLTF.